A selection of T cell receptor beta chains follows, all from one sample in a study of early T cells in non-severe SARS-CoV-2 infection. TCRdb re-called the 5' RACE reads with MiXCR, one entry per CDR3 protein. The data show about 58,000 distinct CDR3 sequences, about 13% seen once. The specimen sequenced was whole blood. These receptors all stem from an adult who was a healthcare worker with PCR-confirmed SARS-CoV-2 infection or an uninfected control (not recorded which). CDR3s include the opening cysteine and the closing phenylalanine or tryptophan.

TRBV20-1	TRBJ2-1	CSGGGETNYNEQFF
TRBV14	TRBJ2-5	CASSQEGGLQETQYF
TRBV25-1	TRBJ1-1	CASSEGGLNTEAFF
TRBV4-3	TRBJ2-3	CASSQVASGFGDTQYF
TRBV2	TRBJ2-1	CASRKGDAQFF
TRBV5-1	TRBJ1-1	CASSLTRTDEAFF
TRBV7-9	TRBJ2-1	CASSRTAISGTSGRANEQFF
TRBV29-1	TRBJ2-7	CSVRRDGAYEQYF
TRBV28	TRBJ1-1	CASSLRQVMNTEAFF
TRBV10-1	TRBJ1-3	CASSRRESGNTIYF
TRBV20-1	TRBJ1-6	CSTRQGSNSPLHF
TRBV20-1	TRBJ1-6	CSARVRSGQDNSPLHF
TRBV4-2	TRBJ2-7	CASSPQGDEQYF
TRBV6-6	TRBJ2-1	CASSFPTTYNEQFF
TRBV10-2	TRBJ1-1	CASSESDGALGTEAFF
TRBV4-3	TRBJ2-5	CASSQDSDSHTQETQYF
TRBV11-3	TRBJ1-2	CASSIGTGESYGYTF
TRBV2	TRBJ2-1	CASSDFPYSGRTNEQFF
TRBV9	TRBJ2-3	CASSVAGGASGSIDTQYF
TRBV10-3	TRBJ1-2	CAISPQGAEGYTF
TRBV7-2	TRBJ2-7	CASSLSGIISYEQYF
TRBV24-1	TRBJ2-3	CATSGIGRGGTDTQYF
TRBV24-1	TRBJ2-3	CATSELSGSTDTQYF
TRBV4-2	TRBJ2-1	CASSQGRSSGRDEQFF
TRBV29-1	TRBJ2-7	CSVGQGFYEQYF
TRBV30	TRBJ2-7	CAWTRDRLTEQYF
TRBV9	TRBJ1-4	CASSVVPNEKLFF
TRBV7-8	TRBJ1-4	CASSRDIGEKLFF
TRBV11-2	TRBJ1-2	CASGSGGYGYTF
TRBV7-6	TRBJ2-1	CASSLASDDFYNEQFF
TRBV6-6	TRBJ1-2	CASRTLTGIFHGYTF
TRBV5-1	TRBJ2-3	CASRNAGQGLRADTQYF
TRBV7-8	TRBJ1-1	CASRSDREGTEAFF
TRBV13	TRBJ2-3	CASSAWESLTQYF
TRBV20-1	TRBJ1-5	CSARDPVGRGGNQPQHF
TRBV11-1	TRBJ1-4	CASSRTGETEKLFF
TRBV10-3	TRBJ2-7	CAISDPEYYEQYF
TRBV21-1	TRBJ1-2	CASSKEPGDYGYTF
TRBV3-1	TRBJ2-7	CASSQDTAGGEQYF
TRBV5-1	TRBJ2-7	CASSLEGTQGHEQYF
TRBV6-6	TRBJ1-3	CASSYFGTSPSGNTIYF
TRBV29-1	TRBJ2-1	CSVPSSYNEQFF
TRBV7-8	TRBJ1-4	CASSLWTGGNEKLFF
TRBV5-1	TRBJ1-6	CASSLGRGSPLHF
TRBV29-1	TRBJ2-5	CSVEAPTGSQETQYF
TRBV6-5	TRBJ1-1	CASSSGNTEAFF
TRBV7-9	TRBJ1-1	CASSLGPQGRRNTEAFF